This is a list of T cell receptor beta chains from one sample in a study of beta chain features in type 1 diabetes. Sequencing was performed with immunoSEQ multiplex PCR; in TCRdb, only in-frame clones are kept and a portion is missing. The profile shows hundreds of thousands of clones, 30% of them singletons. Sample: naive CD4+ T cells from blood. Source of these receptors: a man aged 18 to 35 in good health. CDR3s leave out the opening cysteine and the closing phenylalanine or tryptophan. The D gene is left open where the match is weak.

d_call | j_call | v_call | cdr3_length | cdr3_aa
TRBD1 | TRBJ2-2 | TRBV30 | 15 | AWSVPRGQRSTGELF
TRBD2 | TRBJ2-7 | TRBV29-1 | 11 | SVSSSGTHEQY
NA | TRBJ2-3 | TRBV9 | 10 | ASSASRDVQY
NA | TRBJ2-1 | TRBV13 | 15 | ASSLLVGLQWDNEQF
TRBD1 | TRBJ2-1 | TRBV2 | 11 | ASNRDRRDEQF
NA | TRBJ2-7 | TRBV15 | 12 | ATSRAGSTYEQY
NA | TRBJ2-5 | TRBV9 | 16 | ASSVAIKGGRGSETQY
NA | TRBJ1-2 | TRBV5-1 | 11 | ASSDQGNYGYT
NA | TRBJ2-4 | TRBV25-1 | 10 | ASSEVKNIQY
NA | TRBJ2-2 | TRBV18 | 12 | ASSPTVNTGELF
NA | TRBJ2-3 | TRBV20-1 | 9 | SALYTDTQY
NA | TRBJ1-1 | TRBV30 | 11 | AWSGQPGTEAF
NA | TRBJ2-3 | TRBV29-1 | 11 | SVHIPSTDTQY
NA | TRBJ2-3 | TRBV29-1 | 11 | SLLQPLLDTQY
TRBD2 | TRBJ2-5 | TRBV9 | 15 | ASSDRSRGLVWETQY
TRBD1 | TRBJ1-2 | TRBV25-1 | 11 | ASSERQGRSYT
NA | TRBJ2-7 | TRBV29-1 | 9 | SGSEGIEQY
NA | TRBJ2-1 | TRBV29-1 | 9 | SVARDNEQF
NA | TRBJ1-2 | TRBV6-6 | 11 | ASRLGHVDGYT
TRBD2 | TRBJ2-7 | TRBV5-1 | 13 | ASSPFGLAGIEQY
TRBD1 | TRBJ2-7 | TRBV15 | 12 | ATSPGTGRREQY
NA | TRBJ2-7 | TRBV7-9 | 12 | ASSPTTRRYEQY
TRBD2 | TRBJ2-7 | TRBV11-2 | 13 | ASSLGLAGDYEQY
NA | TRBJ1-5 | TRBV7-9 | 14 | ASSSSAVYSNQPQH
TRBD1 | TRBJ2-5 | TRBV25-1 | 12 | ASSPTGVRETQY
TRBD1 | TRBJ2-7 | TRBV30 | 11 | AWSAAGTGIQY
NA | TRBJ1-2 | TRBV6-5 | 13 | ASSRRTDSNYGYT
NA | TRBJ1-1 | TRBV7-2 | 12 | ASSIGPGKPEAF
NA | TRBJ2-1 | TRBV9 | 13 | ASSVNGLGYNEQF
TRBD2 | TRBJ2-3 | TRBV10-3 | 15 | AISESTGGRRADTQY
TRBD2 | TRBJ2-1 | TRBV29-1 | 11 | SVESGLVLVQF
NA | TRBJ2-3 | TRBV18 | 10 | ASSAAEDTQY
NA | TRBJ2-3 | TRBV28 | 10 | ASSLRADTQY
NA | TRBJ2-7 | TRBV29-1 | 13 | SVAPEAGRSYEQY
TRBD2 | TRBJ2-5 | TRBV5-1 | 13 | ASSWPSGSGETQY
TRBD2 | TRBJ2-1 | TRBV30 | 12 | AWRLAGGWNEQF
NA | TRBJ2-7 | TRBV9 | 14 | ASSAHVGGPSYEQY
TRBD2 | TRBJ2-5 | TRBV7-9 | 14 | ASSAETSGYHATQY
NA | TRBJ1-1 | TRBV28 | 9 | ASTFTGTAF
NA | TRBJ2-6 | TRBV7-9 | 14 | ASSLVRLSGANVLT
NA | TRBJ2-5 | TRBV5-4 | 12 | ASKQLGGYETQY
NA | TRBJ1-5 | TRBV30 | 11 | AWSVKGLQPQH
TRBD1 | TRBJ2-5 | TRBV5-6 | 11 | ASSQTGRETQY
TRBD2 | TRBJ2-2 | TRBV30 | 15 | AWSVGTSGRVTGELF
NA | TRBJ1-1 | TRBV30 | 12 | AWSVRRGGTEAF
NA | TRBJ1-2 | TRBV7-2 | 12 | ASSSPGGAGGYT
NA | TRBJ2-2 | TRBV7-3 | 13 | ASSLIPGPTGELF
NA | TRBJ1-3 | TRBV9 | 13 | ASSAVVGPGNTIY
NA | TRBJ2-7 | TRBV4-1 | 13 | ASSQLSGYSYEQY
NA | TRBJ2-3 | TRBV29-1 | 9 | SVGQPDTQY
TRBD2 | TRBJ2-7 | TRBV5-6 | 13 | ASSPTSGSPYEQY
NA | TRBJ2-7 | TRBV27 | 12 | ASSLSRGTPEQY
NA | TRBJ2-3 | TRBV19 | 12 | ASSTNSRTDTQY
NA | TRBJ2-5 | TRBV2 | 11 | ASSGQSGETQY
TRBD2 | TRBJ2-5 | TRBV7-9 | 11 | ASKTLAGETQY
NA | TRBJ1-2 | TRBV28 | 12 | ASSFRTVIDGYT
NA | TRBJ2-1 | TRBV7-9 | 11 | ASSSEGNNEQF
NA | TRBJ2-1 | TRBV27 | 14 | ASSPPGRTMGNEQF
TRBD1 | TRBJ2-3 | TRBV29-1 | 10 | SVGQGAGTQY